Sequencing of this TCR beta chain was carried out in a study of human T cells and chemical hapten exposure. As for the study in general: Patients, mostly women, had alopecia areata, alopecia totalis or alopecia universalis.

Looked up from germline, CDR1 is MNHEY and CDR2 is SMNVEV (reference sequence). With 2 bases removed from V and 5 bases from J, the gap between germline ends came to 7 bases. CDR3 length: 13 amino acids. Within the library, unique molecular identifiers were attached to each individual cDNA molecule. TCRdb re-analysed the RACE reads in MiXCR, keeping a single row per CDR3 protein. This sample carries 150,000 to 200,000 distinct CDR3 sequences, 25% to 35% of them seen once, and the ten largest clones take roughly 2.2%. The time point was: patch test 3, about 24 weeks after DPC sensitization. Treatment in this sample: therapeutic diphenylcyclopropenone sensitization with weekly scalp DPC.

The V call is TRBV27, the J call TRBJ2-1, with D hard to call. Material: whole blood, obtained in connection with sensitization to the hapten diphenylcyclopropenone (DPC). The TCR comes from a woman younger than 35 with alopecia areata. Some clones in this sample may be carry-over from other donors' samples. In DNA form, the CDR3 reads TGTGCCAGCAGTTTAAGCAGTGACAATGAGCAGTTCTTC. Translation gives CASSLSSDNEQFF.